A selection of T cell receptor beta chains follows, all from one sample in a study of response to subunit inactivated influenza vaccine. TCRdb recomputed calls from the RT-PCR reads with MiXCR, one row per CDR3 protein. Here the sample spans just under 550,000 distinct CDR3 sequences, roughly 23% being singletons. The sample was also reused in another study, on T cells expressing NK-cell markers.

Sequenced material: CD4+ T cells sorted from PBMCs, taken about 12 days after vaccination. The receptors stem from a man aged 45-60 years who received an inactivated influenza vaccine. Both conserved end residues are part of each CDR3. The D gene is left open where the match is weak. Rows give clone size only sometimes, using once, few, many, or a class for an expanded clone.

CDR3 DNA: TGTGCCAGCAGCTTATTGTCGACTCTTGAAAACATTCAGTACTTC
CDR3 protein: CASSLLSTLENIQYF
D gene: NA
J gene: TRBJ2-4
V gene: TRBV7-2
clone size: NA

CDR3 DNA: TGTGCCAGCAGTCAAGGACAGTACTACGAGCAGTACTTC
CDR3 protein: CASSQGQYYEQYF
D gene: NA
J gene: TRBJ2-7
V gene: TRBV14
clone size: NA

CDR3 DNA: TGCAGTGCTCCGGACACTAACTCCTACGAGCAGTACTTC
CDR3 protein: CSAPDTNSYEQYF
D gene: NA
J gene: TRBJ2-7
V gene: TRBV20-1
clone size: NA

CDR3 DNA: TGCGCCAGCAGCCAAGATCCGCAGGGCGGCTCACCCCTCCACTTT
CDR3 protein: CASSQDPQGGSPLHF
D gene: NA
J gene: TRBJ1-6
V gene: TRBV4-3
clone size: NA

CDR3 DNA: TGTGCCAGCAGGTCGTTAGCGGCAGGCACAGATACGCAGTATTTT
CDR3 protein: CASRSLAAGTDTQYF
D gene: NA
J gene: TRBJ2-3
V gene: TRBV6-2/TRBV6-3
clone size: NA

CDR3 DNA: TGTGCCAGCAGCTTATTAGTAACCGATACGCAGTATTTT
CDR3 protein: CASSLLVTDTQYF
D gene: NA
J gene: TRBJ2-3
V gene: TRBV7-2
clone size: NA

CDR3 DNA: TGTGCCAGCAGTTATTATGAGAGGTCTGAAGCTTTCTTT
CDR3 protein: CASSYYERSEAFF
D gene: NA
J gene: TRBJ1-1
V gene: TRBV6-5
clone size: many

CDR3 DNA: TGTGCCAGCAGTTACTCAGGGGGAGGGGGCAATCAGCCCCAGCATTTT
CDR3 protein: CASSYSGGGGNQPQHF
D gene: NA
J gene: TRBJ1-5
V gene: TRBV6-5
clone size: many

CDR3 DNA: TGTGCCAGCAGCTTGGGGGCTGGACGGAACTACAATGAGCAGTTCTTC
CDR3 protein: CASSLGAGRNYNEQFF
D gene: NA
J gene: TRBJ2-1
V gene: TRBV5-5
clone size: few

CDR3 DNA: TGTGCCAGCAGTAAGGGACTTCAGGGGGGCACAGATACGCAGTATTTT
CDR3 protein: CASSKGLQGGTDTQYF
D gene: NA
J gene: TRBJ2-3
V gene: TRBV6-1
clone size: few

CDR3 DNA: TGTGCCAGCTCATGGGACCCCCTCTATGGCTACACCTTC
CDR3 protein: CASSWDPLYGYTF
D gene: NA
J gene: TRBJ1-2
V gene: TRBV10-3
clone size: many

CDR3 DNA: TGTGCCAGCAGCGTAGTTCCGGGACTTTACAATGAGCAGTTCTTC
CDR3 protein: CASSVVPGLYNEQFF
D gene: NA
J gene: TRBJ2-1
V gene: TRBV9
clone size: NA

CDR3 DNA: TGTGCCAGCAGCGCCTGGGGGTCCGGGGGTGTAGAGACCCAGTACTTC
CDR3 protein: CASSAWGSGGVETQYF
D gene: NA
J gene: TRBJ2-5
V gene: TRBV9
clone size: NA

CDR3 DNA: TGCCCCAGCAGCTTGGACGGCAGGGGGCAGGAAGAGACCCAGTACTTC
CDR3 protein: CPSSLDGRGQEETQYF
D gene: TRBD1
J gene: TRBJ2-5
V gene: TRBV5-1
clone size: NA

CDR3 DNA: TGTGCCAGCAGCTTAGCGCGGAGCCAGAACACTGAAGCTTTCTTT
CDR3 protein: CASSLARSQNTEAFF
D gene: NA
J gene: TRBJ1-1
V gene: TRBV7-2
clone size: NA

CDR3 DNA: TGTGCCAGCAGCGTAGATGCGGGACAGGGCGCCGGGGAGCTGTTTTTT
CDR3 protein: CASSVDAGQGAGELFF
D gene: TRBD1
J gene: TRBJ2-2
V gene: TRBV9
clone size: few

CDR3 DNA: TGTGCCAGCTCACCACCCGAGGGGCGCGGGGGTGAGCAGTTCTTC
CDR3 protein: CASSPPEGRGGEQFF
D gene: TRBD2
J gene: TRBJ2-1
V gene: TRBV18
clone size: few

CDR3 DNA: TGTGCCAGCAGTTTCCTTGACAGGCGGAACACTGAAGCTTTCTTT
CDR3 protein: CASSFLDRRNTEAFF
D gene: NA
J gene: TRBJ1-1
V gene: TRBV28
clone size: few

CDR3 DNA: TGTGCCAGTAAGGACAGGGTCGACCCTCGGGCTTTCTTT
CDR3 protein: CASKDRVDPRAFF
D gene: TRBD1
J gene: TRBJ1-1
V gene: TRBV12-3/TRBV12-4
clone size: few

CDR3 DNA: TGTGCCAGCAGCTTGGCTGCCAAGGTGGGTGAAGCTTTCTTT
CDR3 protein: CASSLAAKVGEAFF
D gene: NA
J gene: TRBJ1-1
V gene: TRBV5-5
clone size: few

CDR3 DNA: TGCGCCAGCAGGGTTCAGGCAGCCCCCTCCTACGAGCAGTACTTC
CDR3 protein: CASRVQAAPSYEQYF
D gene: NA
J gene: TRBJ2-7
V gene: TRBV4-1
clone size: NA

CDR3 DNA: TGTGCCAGCAGCCAAGAAATGGTTGCTGGAAACACCATATATTTT
CDR3 protein: CASSQEMVAGNTIYF
D gene: NA
J gene: TRBJ1-3
V gene: TRBV4-2
clone size: NA

CDR3 DNA: TGTGCCAGCAGCTGGGCAAGCCGGAACACTGAAGCTTTCTTT
CDR3 protein: CASSWASRNTEAFF
D gene: NA
J gene: TRBJ1-1
V gene: TRBV5-8
clone size: NA

CDR3 DNA: TGTGCCAGCAGTGGACAGAATAATTCACCCCTCCACTTT
CDR3 protein: CASSGQNNSPLHF
D gene: NA
J gene: TRBJ1-6
V gene: TRBV25-1
clone size: NA

CDR3 DNA: TGCGCCAGCAGAGCACAGGGCCACGAGCAGTACTTC
CDR3 protein: CASRAQGHEQYF
D gene: NA
J gene: TRBJ2-7
V gene: TRBV5-1
clone size: few

CDR3 DNA: TGTGCCAGCAGTGGGTCGACAAATCAGCCCCAGCATTTT
CDR3 protein: CASSGSTNQPQHF
D gene: NA
J gene: TRBJ1-5
V gene: TRBV2
clone size: few

CDR3 DNA: TGTGCCAGCAGCCCCGAAAGTCACGGCCTAGCCCAGCATTTT
CDR3 protein: CASSPESHGLAQHF
D gene: NA
J gene: TRBJ1-5
V gene: TRBV28
clone size: NA

CDR3 DNA: TGTGCCATCAGTGGGCCGACTAGCGGGGGGCCTATCGCTAGCACAGATACGCAGTATTTT
CDR3 protein: CAISGPTSGGPIASTDTQYF
D gene: TRBD2
J gene: TRBJ2-3
V gene: TRBV10-3
clone size: NA

CDR3 DNA: TGCGCCAGCAGCCAAGGGCGAACCTACACAGATACGCAGTATTTT
CDR3 protein: CASSQGRTYTDTQYF
D gene: NA
J gene: TRBJ2-3
V gene: TRBV4-3
clone size: few

CDR3 DNA: TGTGCCAGCAGCTTGGAGACAGGGCGTACGAACTATGGCTACACCTTC
CDR3 protein: CASSLETGRTNYGYTF
D gene: TRBD1
J gene: TRBJ1-2
V gene: TRBV5-6
clone size: NA

CDR3 DNA: TGTGCCAGCAGCGACACGACAGAAAAACAGGGGATAGGAGGCTACACCTTC
CDR3 protein: CASSDTTEKQGIGGYTF
D gene: TRBD1
J gene: TRBJ1-2
V gene: TRBV5-6
clone size: NA

CDR3 DNA: TGTGCCAGCAGTGCCAGGGGGCGGGGATCTTATAATTCACCCCTCCACTTT
CDR3 protein: CASSARGRGSYNSPLHF
D gene: TRBD1
J gene: TRBJ1-6
V gene: TRBV12-3/TRBV12-4
clone size: NA

CDR3 DNA: TGCGCCAGCAGCCAATCGGGGCCGTACTCCTACGAGCAGTACTTC
CDR3 protein: CASSQSGPYSYEQYF
D gene: NA
J gene: TRBJ2-7
V gene: TRBV5-1
clone size: few

CDR3 DNA: TGTGCCACCAGCAGTGTCGGGGATTCACCCCTCCACTTT
CDR3 protein: CATSSVGDSPLHF
D gene: NA
J gene: TRBJ1-6
V gene: TRBV15
clone size: once

CDR3 DNA: TGTGCCAGCAGTTACTCGAGCAGGGGGCACTTCTCTGGGGCCAACGTCCTGACTTTC
CDR3 protein: CASSYSSRGHFSGANVLTF
D gene: TRBD1
J gene: TRBJ2-6
V gene: TRBV6-2/TRBV6-3
clone size: NA

CDR3 DNA: TGCGCCAGCAGCTTACTGACTAGCGGGGCGGGTCAAGAGACCCAGTACTTC
CDR3 protein: CASSLLTSGAGQETQYF
D gene: TRBD2
J gene: TRBJ2-5
V gene: TRBV5-1
clone size: NA

CDR3 DNA: TGTGCCAGCTCCCCCCGGGACAGGGGGCGCCGCGAGCAGTACTTC
CDR3 protein: CASSPRDRGRREQYF
D gene: TRBD1
J gene: TRBJ2-7
V gene: TRBV18
clone size: NA

CDR3 DNA: TGCGCCAGCAGCCAAAGAGTACACACCGGGGAGCTGTTTTTT
CDR3 protein: CASSQRVHTGELFF
D gene: NA
J gene: TRBJ2-2
V gene: TRBV4-3
clone size: NA

CDR3 DNA: TGTGCCATCGCTGATGGGAATCAGCCCCAGCATTTT
CDR3 protein: CAIADGNQPQHF
D gene: NA
J gene: TRBJ1-5
V gene: TRBV10-3
clone size: NA

CDR3 DNA: TGTGCCAGCAGCCAACGGACATTTGGAAACACCATATATTTT
CDR3 protein: CASSQRTFGNTIYF
D gene: NA
J gene: TRBJ1-3
V gene: TRBV3-1
clone size: few

CDR3 DNA: TGTGCCAGCAGCTTAGCTGGGTTTAGCGCAGATACGCAGTATTTT
CDR3 protein: CASSLAGFSADTQYF
D gene: NA
J gene: TRBJ2-3
V gene: TRBV11-2
clone size: NA

CDR3 DNA: TGTGCCAGCAGCACTCGGTCCGGGGACAGTGAGCAGTTCTTC
CDR3 protein: CASSTRSGDSEQFF
D gene: TRBD1
J gene: TRBJ2-1
V gene: TRBV4-2
clone size: NA

CDR3 DNA: TGTGCCAGCTCACCAGGTTGGGGGCTGGGGAACGAGCAGTACTTC
CDR3 protein: CASSPGWGLGNEQYF
D gene: NA
J gene: TRBJ2-7
V gene: TRBV18
clone size: NA

CDR3 DNA: TGCAGTGCTAGAGGACCTCCCCAAGAGACCCAGTACTTC
CDR3 protein: CSARGPPQETQYF
D gene: NA
J gene: TRBJ2-5
V gene: TRBV20-1
clone size: few

CDR3 DNA: TGTGCCAGCAGCTTAGCGCTTAAGGGAGATACGCAGTATTTT
CDR3 protein: CASSLALKGDTQYF
D gene: NA
J gene: TRBJ2-3
V gene: TRBV7-2
clone size: NA

CDR3 DNA: TGCGCCAGCAGCGCCGGGGCCTTCCCAAACACCGGGGAGCTGTTTTTT
CDR3 protein: CASSAGAFPNTGELFF
D gene: NA
J gene: TRBJ2-2
V gene: TRBV5-1
clone size: NA

CDR3 DNA: TGTGCCAGCAGCTTGTCCGGGGGAAACCGCGAGCAGTACTTC
CDR3 protein: CASSLSGGNREQYF
D gene: NA
J gene: TRBJ2-7
V gene: TRBV5-5
clone size: few

CDR3 DNA: TGTGCCAGCAGTTTAACCGAAAGCAGCCATACGCAGTATTTT
CDR3 protein: CASSLTESSHTQYF
D gene: NA
J gene: TRBJ2-3
V gene: TRBV12-3/TRBV12-4
clone size: NA

CDR3 DNA: TGCAGCGCTGGGACAGGGAAAGAGACCCAGTACTTC
CDR3 protein: CSAGTGKETQYF
D gene: TRBD1
J gene: TRBJ2-5
V gene: TRBV29-1
clone size: few

CDR3 DNA: TGTGCCAGCAGTTACGTTGTGCCCTCCTACGAGCAGTACTTC
CDR3 protein: CASSYVVPSYEQYF
D gene: NA
J gene: TRBJ2-7
V gene: TRBV6-2/TRBV6-3
clone size: NA

CDR3 DNA: TGTGCCAGCAGCTTGGCCAGGCAGGGAATAAACTACGAGCAGTACTTC
CDR3 protein: CASSLARQGINYEQYF
D gene: NA
J gene: TRBJ2-7
V gene: TRBV5-5
clone size: few

CDR3 DNA: TGTGCCAGCAGTCGAGGAGGACAGGGGGTAGAGACCCAGTACTTC
CDR3 protein: CASSRGGQGVETQYF
D gene: TRBD1
J gene: TRBJ2-5
V gene: TRBV28
clone size: NA

CDR3 DNA: TGTGCCAGCAGCCCGGAGGGACAGACAGGGCCGATCTTC
CDR3 protein: CASSPEGQTGPIF
D gene: NA
J gene: TRBJ2-7
V gene: TRBV5-4
clone size: NA